A selection of T cell receptor beta chains follows, all from one sample in a study of blood T cell repertoires in COVID-19. Clones were read by immunoSEQ multiplex PCR, and TCRdb kept only the in-frame ones, dropping some. This sample has 240,000 or so clones, with 86% found just once. Input material: peripheral blood. Receptors were obtained from a man older than 75 with acute or convalescent COVID-19. The CDR3 runs from the conserved cysteine through the conserved F or W. D genes are given only for firm matches. Rows may omit the clone size; those that give it use once, few, many or a size class.

few	TRBV18	TRBJ1-1	TRBD1	TGTGCCAGCTCTCTGGACAGGGCCGGCACTGAAGCTTTCTTT	CASSLDRAGTEAFF
.	TRBV10-2	TRBJ2-7	TRBD1	TGCGCCAGCAGCGCCCTCTTCGGACAGGGGGCTACCTACGAGCAGTACTTC	CASSALFGQGATYEQYF
.	TRBV5-1	TRBJ2-7	TRBD1	TGCGCCAGCAGCCCCGGGACAGGGTCCGGCGAGCAGTACTTC	CASSPGTGSGEQYF
.	TRBV28	TRBJ1-2	.	TGTGCCAGCAGAGTCAGGGGCTGGCTTGGCTATGGCTACACCTTC	CASRVRGWLGYGYTF
.	TRBV7-2	TRBJ2-7	.	TGTGCCAGCAGCTCTCGCACCGGGAACGAGCAGTACTTC	CASSSRTGNEQYF
.	TRBV18	TRBJ2-7	TRBD1	TGTGCCAGCTCACCTTTACCGGGACAGGGGAACGAGCAGTACTTC	CASSPLPGQGNEQYF
.	TRBV9	TRBJ2-2	TRBD1	TGTGCCAGCAGCTTCGGGACCGGGACAGGGCTCCCCGGGGAGCTGTTTTTT	CASSFGTGTGLPGELFF
.	TRBV28	TRBJ2-3	.	TGTGCCAGCAGTTCCAGTGGGGCAGTCTCAGATACGCAGTATTTT	CASSSSGAVSDTQYF
.	TRBV11-2	TRBJ2-2	.	TGTGCCAGCAGCTCCGGGGGCGGGGAGCTGTTTTTT	CASSSGGGELFF
.	TRBV28	TRBJ1-4	TRBD1	TGTGCCGTCGGGACAGGGTCGGAAAAACTGTTTTTT	CAVGTGSEKLFF
few	TRBV3-1/TRBV3-2	TRBJ2-3	TRBD1	TGTGCCAGCAGCCGGGACAGGAGGGCAGATACGCAGTATTTT	CASSRDRRADTQYF
.	TRBV2	TRBJ1-1	.	TGTGCCAGCAGCACGTACGGGGGGGACACTGAAGCTTTCTTT	CASSTYGGDTEAFF
.	TRBV3-1/TRBV3-2	TRBJ2-4	.	TGTGCCAGCAGCCATCCAGGGGGGGCCAAAAACATTCAGTACTTC	CASSHPGGAKNIQYF
once	TRBV5-4	TRBJ1-1	.	TGTGCCAGCAGCCACTTAGGTCAGGGGAAGGACACTGAAGCTTTCTTT	CASSHLGQGKDTEAFF
few	TRBV5-4	TRBJ1-1	TRBD1	TGTGCCAGCAGTCACCGGGACAGGGGGCGCGGAACTGAAGCTTTCTTT	CASSHRDRGRGTEAFF
.	TRBV5-6	TRBJ2-2	TRBD2	TGTGCCAGCAGCTTCATCGGGAGGGGCGGGGAGCTGTTTTTT	CASSFIGRGGELFF
.	TRBV6-2/TRBV6-3	TRBJ1-2	.	TGTGCCAGCAGTTACTCAACGGGGGTCGGTGGCTACACCTTC	CASSYSTGVGGYTF
.	TRBV6-5	TRBJ1-3	.	TGTGCCAGCGCTAGGGCAGGGCTCTCTGGAAACACCATATATTTT	CASARAGLSGNTIYF
.	TRBV10-3	TRBJ2-7	TRBD2	TGTGCCATCAGTGCCAGCGGGGGGGCTAACGAGCAGTACTTC	CAISASGGANEQYF
.	TRBV7-2	TRBJ2-4	TRBD1	TGTGCCAGCAGCCGGGACAGGGGCATTCAGTACTTC	CASSRDRGIQYF